The 22 T cell receptor beta chains below come from one sample, sequenced in a study of identifying expanded T cells in peripheral blood. The method was immunoSEQ multiplex PCR; TCRdb's version includes in-frame clones alone and lacks a portion of them. The sample carries tens of thousands of clones, roughly 84% recorded once. What was sequenced was blood. The receptors were sampled from a person aged 18 to 70 in good health.

The chain recombines TRBV7-9 with TRBJ2-1; unclear D gene. In germline, CDR1 is SEHNR, CDR2 FQNEAQ (reference sequence). V shed 2 bases and J shed 7 bases, with 6 bases lying between them. The CDR3 consists of 12 residues. CDR3 sequence: CASSLIENEQFF. DNA of the CDR3: TGTGCCAGCAGCTTAATCGAAAATGAGCAGTTCTTC.

The genes are TRBV11-1 and TRBJ2-1; TRBD2 matches at 9 bases. The CDR3 consists of 16 residues. V gave up 3 bases and J gave up 1 base; unmatched junction bases: 4. Germline V CDR1 and CDR2: SGHAT, FQDESV (reference sequence). DNA of the CDR3: TGTGCCAGCAGCTTTAGCGGGAGAAGGTCCTACAATGAGCAGTTCTTC. Translated, it gives CASSFSGRRSYNEQFF.

Only a few counts were recorded for this clone. The rearrangement joins TRBV27 to TRBJ1-4; D is ambiguous. Looked up from germline, CDR1 is MNHEY and CDR2 is SMNVEV (reference sequence). This CDR3 is built from 14 residues. V shed 5 bases and J shed 8 bases, with 15 bases lying between them. The CDR3, as DNA: TGTGCCAGCAGTAGCGTAGGGTTTGAAGAAAAACTGTTTTTT. It yields the protein CASSSVGFEEKLFF.

This clone was counted a few times. The chain employs TRBV5-5 and TRBJ1-1; a possible D gene is TRBD1 (6 bases). V was clipped by 2 bases and J by 0 bases, with 11 bases between them. CDR3 length: 15 residues. Germline CDR1 is SGHKS and CDR2 is YYEKEE (reference sequence). CDR3 residues: CASSFQTGMNTEAFF. The CDR3 bases are TGTGCCAGCAGCTTTCAGACAGGAATGAACACTGAAGCTTTCTTT.

The chain couples TRBV28 to TRBJ1-5; 7 bases agree with TRBD1. J gave up 1 base and V 8 bases, and 5 bases lay outside the gene matches. CDR1 is MDHEN, CDR2 SYDVKM, per germline. The CDR3 extends over 14 amino acids. CDR3 loop: CASQGGQSNQPQHF. The CDR3 DNA follows: TGTGCCAGCCAGGGGGGGCAGAGCAATCAGCCCCAGCATTTT.

The gene calls are TRBV19 and TRBJ2-2; 14 bases agree with TRBD2. Germline V lookup: CDR1 LNHDA, CDR2 SQIVND (reference sequence). V was pared by 7 bases and J by 3 bases, with 13 bases of the junction left unmatched. The CDR3 has 19 amino acids. In DNA, the CDR3 is TGTGCCAGTACCCCGACTAGCGGGAGGGCCCTCGGAGACACCGGGGAGCTGTTTTTT. It encodes CASTPTSGRALGDTGELFF.

The gene calls are TRBV5-8 and TRBJ2-1; TRBD2 matches 7 bases. The CDR3 has 16 amino acids. Germline CDR1 SGHTS, CDR2 YDEGEE. V lost 6 bases and J lost 3; bases outside the gene matches: 12. The CDR3 spells CASINPLAASYNEQFF. The CDR3 DNA sequence: TGTGCCAGCATCAACCCCCTAGCGGCAAGCTACAATGAGCAGTTCTTC.

This clone appeared a single time. The rearrangement links TRBV19 to TRBJ2-3; TRBD2 is a possible D gene (6 bases). The germline V and J ends were trimmed by 1 base and 1 base, with 9 bases remaining between them. The CDR3 extends over 15 amino acids. From germline, CDR1 is LNHDA and CDR2 SQIVND (reference sequence). This CDR3 reads CASSIGPSGTDTQYF. The CDR3 coding sequence is TGTGCCAGTAGTATAGGGCCTAGCGGCACAGATACGCAGTATTTT. The full variable domain, in which reference TRBV19 and TRBJ2-3 provide the parts outside the CDR3, is DGGITQSPKYLFRKEGQNVTLSCEQNLNHDAMYWYRQDPGQGLRLIYYSQIVNDFQKGDIAEGYSVSREKKESFPLTVTSAQKNPTAFYLCASSIGPSGTDTQYFGPGTRLTVL.

The rearrangement links TRBV27 to TRBJ2-7; D gene ambiguous. V shed 3 bases and J shed 1 base, with 7 bases lying between them. The length of the CDR3 is 13 residues. Germline CDR1 and CDR2: MNHEY and SMNVEV (reference sequence). CDR3 DNA: TGTGCCAGCAGTTTCGGGCAGTCCTACGAGCAGTACTTC. Encoded protein: CASSFGQSYEQYF.

J is TRBJ2-5 and V is TRBV13; 13 nucleotides align to TRBD2. CDR1 and CDR2 from the germline V gene are PRHDT and FYEKMQ (reference sequence). The CDR3 runs 17 residues. V was clipped by 5 bases and J by 6 bases; unmatched bases: 12. The CDR3 sequence is CASSPKSPGLAGQTQYF. CDR3 DNA sequence: TGTGCCAGCAGCCCAAAAAGTCCGGGACTAGCGGGACAGACCCAGTACTTC. Supplemented by reference TRBV13 and TRBJ2-5, the full variable domain reads AAGVIQSPRHLIKEKRETATLKCYPIPRHDTVYWYQQGPGQDPQFLISFYEKMQSDKGSIPDRFSAQQFSDYHSELNMSSLELGDSALYFCASSPKSPGLAGQTQYFGPGTRLLVL.

The genes are TRBV5-4 and TRBJ2-7; TRBD2 might be the D (6 bases). V shed 0 bases and J shed 0 bases, with 13 bases lying between them. There are 16 residues in the CDR3. Germline loops: CDR1 SGHNT, CDR2 YYREEE (reference sequence). CDR3 loop: CASSLAAGSGSYEQYF. In DNA, the CDR3 is TGTGCCAGCAGCTTGGCAGCGGGTTCCGGCTCCTACGAGCAGTACTTC.

This clone was seen more than once but under ten times. The chain uses TRBV7-9 and TRBJ1-1; 8 bases fit TRBD1. The germline CDR1 and CDR2 sequences are SEHNR and FQNEAQ (reference sequence). The CDR3 consists of 14 residues. V trimming: 5 bases; J trimming: 4 bases; junction bases outside the gene matches: 6. The CDR3 sequence: CASSRGQGSTEAFF. In DNA form, the CDR3 reads TGTGCCAGCAGCCGAGGACAGGGTTCCACTGAAGCTTTCTTT.

The V call is TRBV27, the J call TRBJ2-2; 8 positions match TRBD1. This CDR3 region has 14 residues. V dropped 5 bases and J dropped 6; count of bases not matched to a gene: 5. Germline V gives CDR1 MNHEY, CDR2 SMNVEV (reference sequence). The DNA for the CDR3 is TGTGCCAGCAGTCAATACAGGGGGGCCGGGGAGCTGTTTTTT. Translated: CASSQYRGAGELFF.

The V and J genes are TRBV28 and TRBJ1-5; possible D gene TRBD1, 5 bases. Per the germline V gene, CDR1 is MDHEN and CDR2 is SYDVKM. V lost 4 bases and J lost 1, with 20 bases in between. There are 18 residues in the CDR3. CDR3 coding DNA: TGTGCCAGCAGTTCCATATTGAACAGGATCTCCAGCAATCAGCCCCAGCATTTT. It yields the protein CASSSILNRISSNQPQHF.

V usage is TRBV6-5 and J usage is TRBJ2-1; 8 bases match TRBD2. Trimming removed 2 bases from V and 4 bases from J; junction bases left unmatched: 4. This CDR3 region has 15 residues. CDR1 is MNHEY and CDR2 is SVGAGI in the germline V gene. The CDR3 sequence: CASSYIGRVYNEQFF. The CDR3 bases are TGTGCCAGCAGTTACATCGGGAGGGTTTACAATGAGCAGTTCTTC.

The rearrangement joins TRBV27 to TRBJ1-2, with D tentatively TRBD1 (5 bases). V was pared by 10 bases and J by 5 bases, with 14 bases between. CDR1 MNHEY and CDR2 SMNVEV come from the germline V gene (reference sequence). This CDR3 contains 12 residues. The CDR3 region has the DNA TGTGCCACCATCGACAGTGGGTATGGCTACACCTTC. Translating it yields CATIDSGYGYTF.

The rearrangement uses TRBV5-1 and TRBJ2-1, with D possibly matching TRBD1 (6 bases). The CDR3 is made up of 15 amino acids. Germline V gives CDR1 SGHRS, CDR2 YFSETQ. V was trimmed by 0 bases and J by 0 bases, leaving 7 bases between them. CDR3 residues: CASSLEGGSYNEQFF. The CDR3 nucleotides read TGCGCCAGCAGCTTGGAAGGGGGCTCCTACAATGAGCAGTTCTTC.

The CDR3 reads CASSQDIGNQPQHF. DNA for the CDR3: TGCGCCAGCAGCCAAGACATAGGCAATCAGCCCCAGCATTTT. The chain recombines TRBV4-3 with TRBJ1-5; the D is unclear. CDR1 LGHNA and CDR2 YSLEER come from the germline V gene. Trimming removed 0 bases at V and 2 bases at J, with 5 bases between. The CDR3 loop spans 14 amino acids.

This clone was found once. The rearrangement links TRBV4-2 to TRBJ1-5, with D possibly being TRBD1 (6 bases). V was pared by 0 bases and J by 5 bases, with 14 bases between. CDR3 length: 16 amino acids. The germline gives CDR1 LGHNA, CDR2 YNFKEQ. The CDR3 sequence is CASSQEIQGSHQPQHF. As DNA, the CDR3 is TGTGCCAGCAGCCAAGAAATCCAGGGGTCTCATCAGCCCCAGCATTTT.

The rearrangement joins TRBV7-9 to TRBJ2-7, with TRBD2 matching 9 bases. Germline values: CDR1 SEHNR, CDR2 FQNEAQ (reference sequence). This CDR3 is 15 amino acids long. After removal of 6 bases from V and 4 bases from J, the junction contained 10 bases not matched to a gene. CDR3 amino acids: CASSTLAGVKYEQYF. CDR3 in DNA: TGTGCCAGCAGTACCTTAGCGGGAGTAAAGTACGAGCAGTACTTC.

V usage is TRBV5-1 and J usage is TRBJ2-1; D is ambiguous. V lost 0 bases and J lost 6, with 7 bases in between. This CDR3 has 13 amino acids. CDR1 and CDR2 from the germline V gene are SGHRS and YFSETQ. The CDR3 region has the DNA TGCGCCAGCAGCTTGGGATACAGCAATGAGCAGTTCTTC. Protein sequence: CASSLGYSNEQFF.

The V call is TRBV6-5, the J call TRBJ1-5; 8 bases agree with TRBD1. J lost 9 bases, V lost 7 bases, and 8 bases had no gene match. The CDR3 loop spans 13 amino acids. CDR1 is MNHEY and CDR2 is SVGAGI in the germline V gene. This CDR3 reads CASTLPGGRPQHF. The DNA of the CDR3 is TGTGCCAGCACCCTGCCAGGGGGCAGGCCCCAGCATTTT.